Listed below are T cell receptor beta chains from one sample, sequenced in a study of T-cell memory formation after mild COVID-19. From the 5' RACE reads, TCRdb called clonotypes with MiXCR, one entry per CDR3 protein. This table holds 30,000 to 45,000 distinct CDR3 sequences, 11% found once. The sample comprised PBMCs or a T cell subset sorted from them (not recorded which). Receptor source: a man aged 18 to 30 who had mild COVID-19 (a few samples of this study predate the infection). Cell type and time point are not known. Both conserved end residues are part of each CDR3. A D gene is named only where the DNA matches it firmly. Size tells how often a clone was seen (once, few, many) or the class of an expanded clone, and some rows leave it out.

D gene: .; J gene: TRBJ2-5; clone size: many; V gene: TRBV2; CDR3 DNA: TGTGCCAGCAGTGGGGGCAGATCGGGCGTAGAGACCCAGTACTTC; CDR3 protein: CASSGGRSGVETQYF
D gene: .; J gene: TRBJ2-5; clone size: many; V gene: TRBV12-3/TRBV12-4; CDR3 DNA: TGTGCCAGCGGGCAGGGGCCAGGAGAGACCCAGTACTTC; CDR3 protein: CASGQGPGETQYF
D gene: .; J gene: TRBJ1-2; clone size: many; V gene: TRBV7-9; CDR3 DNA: TGTGCCAGCAGCTTAGAGGGGGGTCTAAGCTACACCTTC; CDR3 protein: CASSLEGGLSYTF
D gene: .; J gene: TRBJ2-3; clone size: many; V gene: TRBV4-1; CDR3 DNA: TGCGCCAGCAGCCAAGGCCCCGGTTCCCTACTTACGCAGTATTTT; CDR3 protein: CASSQGPGSLLTQYF
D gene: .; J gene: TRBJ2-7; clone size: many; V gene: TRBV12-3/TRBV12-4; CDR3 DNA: TGTGCCAGCAGTTTAGCGGGGCTTAACGCGCAGTACTTC; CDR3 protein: CASSLAGLNAQYF
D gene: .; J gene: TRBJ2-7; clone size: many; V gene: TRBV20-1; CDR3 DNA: TGCAGTGCTAGAGGGGGCGGATCCTACGAGCAGTACTTC; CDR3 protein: CSARGGGSYEQYF
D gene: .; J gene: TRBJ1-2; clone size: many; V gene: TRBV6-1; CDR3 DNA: TGTGCCAGCAGTGAAGTCCGGCAGGGTGGCGGCTACACCTTC; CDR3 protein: CASSEVRQGGGYTF
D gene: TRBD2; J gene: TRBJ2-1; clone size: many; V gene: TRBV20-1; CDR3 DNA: TGCAGTGCTAGAGCCGGGACTAGCGGGGGGGCGCTCTTC; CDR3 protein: CSARAGTSGGALF
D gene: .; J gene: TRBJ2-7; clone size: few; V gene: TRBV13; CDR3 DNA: TGTGCCAGCAGCTTAGTTCAGAGCTCCTACGAGCAGTACTTC; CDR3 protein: CASSLVQSSYEQYF
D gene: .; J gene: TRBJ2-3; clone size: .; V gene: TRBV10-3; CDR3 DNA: TGTGCCATCAGTGAGGGGGGCAGACTAAAGACAGATACGCAGTATTTT; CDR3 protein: CAISEGGRLKTDTQYF
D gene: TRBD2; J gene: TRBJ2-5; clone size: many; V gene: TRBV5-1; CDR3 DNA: TGCGCCAGCAGTCGCGGTAACTCGGGGGGAATGGAGACCCAGTACTTC; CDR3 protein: CASSRGNSGGMETQYF
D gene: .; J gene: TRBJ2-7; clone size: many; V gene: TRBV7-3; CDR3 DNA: TGTGCCAGCAGCTTAACGCCGGGACGCAACTCCTACGAGCAGTACTTC; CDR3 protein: CASSLTPGRNSYEQYF
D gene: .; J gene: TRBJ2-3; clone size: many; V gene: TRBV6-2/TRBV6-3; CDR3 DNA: TGTGCCAGCAGTTACCAAGTTACAGATACGCAGTATTTT; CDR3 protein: CASSYQVTDTQYF
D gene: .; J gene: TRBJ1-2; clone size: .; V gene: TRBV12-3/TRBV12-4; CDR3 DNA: TGTGCCAGCAGTTCTAATACCCAGGGCTACACCTTC; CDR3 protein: CASSSNTQGYTF
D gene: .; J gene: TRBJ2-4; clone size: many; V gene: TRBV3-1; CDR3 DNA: TGTGCCAGCAGCCAAGGAGGGCGGGAAAACATTCAGTACTTC; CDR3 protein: CASSQGGRENIQYF